The 6 T cell receptor beta chains given below trace back to one sample, sequenced in a study of blood T cell repertoires in COVID-19. Sequenced by immunoSEQ multiplex PCR; TCRdb stores in-frame clones only, minus some. Among 85,000 to 110,000 clones listed, 70% to 90% were seen once. The source material was peripheral blood. The source of these receptors is a human donor in a cohort sampled during active COVID-19.

The chain carries TRBV19 and TRBJ1-4; 8 positions match TRBD1. Trimming cost V 7 bases and J 7 bases; bases outside gene matches: 11. CDR3 size: 15 residues. Germline V lookup: CDR1 LNHDA, CDR2 SQIVND (reference sequence). This chain's CDR3 is CASTNAGGESEKLFF. In DNA, the CDR3 is TGTGCCAGTACAAACGCAGGGGGCGAGAGTGAAAAACTGTTTTTT.

The chain has TRBV4-2 and TRBJ1-1; a weak D match, TRBD1 (6 bases). The V gene's germline CDR1 is LGHNA and CDR2 YNFKEQ. Between the trimmed V and J ends, which lost 1 base and 7 bases, there was a span of 19 bases. CDR3 length equals 16 residues. The CDR3 bases are TGTGCCAGCAGCCAAGTGGCCGACAGGCGCCGTCGTGAAGCTTTCTTT. Translation gives CASSQVADRRRREAFF.

This rearrangement joins TRBV27 to TRBJ2-1, with TRBD2 matching 13 bases. From germline, CDR1 is MNHEY and CDR2 SMNVEV (reference sequence). The CDR3 extends over 16 amino acids. The V segment lost 6 bases and the J segment 7 bases; nucleotides outside the gene matches: 9. The DNA of the CDR3 is TGTGCCAGCAGATGGAACGGACTAGCGGGAGCTAATGAGCAGTTCTTC. This gives the protein CASRWNGLAGANEQFF.

The chain carries TRBV4-2 and TRBJ2-1, with TRBD2 identical over 12 bases. The CDR3 loop spans 16 amino acids. V shed 4 bases, J shed 2 bases, and the junction held 3 bases outside the gene matches. In germline, CDR1 is LGHNA, CDR2 YNFKEQ. DNA of the CDR3: TGTGCCAGCAGCCCCCTAGCGGGGGGGACCTACAATGAGCAGTTCTTC. It encodes CASSPLAGGTYNEQFF.

The chain couples TRBV9 to TRBJ2-7; D gene uncertain. CDR1 is SGDLS, CDR2 YYNGEE, per germline. The CDR3 has 15 amino acids. The ends were cut back, 4 bases at V and 4 bases at J, with 18 bases in the middle. For the CDR3, the DNA is TGTGCCAGCAGCCCAGACTCCTCGCATGGGTACGAGCAGTACTTC. As protein: CASSPDSSHGYEQYF.

This chain links TRBV20-1 with TRBJ2-3; 7 bases match TRBD2. Germline CDR1 reads DFQATT; CDR2 reads SNEGSKA (reference sequence). There are 11 residues in the CDR3. Trimming cost V 3 bases and J 7 bases; bases outside gene matches: 1. CDR3 sequence (DNA): TGCAGTGCTAGGGGAGGGTATACGCAGTATTTT. Translated: CSARGGYTQYF.